The entry below gives a single T cell receptor beta chain sequence along with its context. This clonotype occurred many times. The antigen this receptor binds is unknown. Per-nucleotide qualities are absent, and no much larger clonotype sits a single base away. The data derive from a study of regulatory T cells in long-lasting Graves disease listed by TCRdb under 2021. For the wider study: Persistent Graves' disease was defined as persistently positive TSH receptor autoantibodies together with antithyroid drug treatment for over 5 years. TCR sequencing covered some 13 persistent and 20 newly diagnosed Graves' disease patients, about 35 samples in total. The study was conducted in China and was registered as a clinical trial. Peripheral blood TCR sequencing and RNA sequencing compared persistent Graves' disease patients with newly diagnosed Graves' disease patients. Persistent Graves' disease patients in the clinical cohort had taken antithyroid drugs for approximately ten years on average.

Library construction relied on multiplex PCR. For sequencing, an Illumina HiSeq 4000 was employed. TCR beta libraries were built with iRepertoire HTBI primers and Arm-PCR amplification of CDR3 regions. PCR products were gel purified before sequencing. Processing in the source paper ran as follows. Gene usage analysis of CDR3 amino acid clonotypes relied on the 55 to 80 TRBV and 13 to 15 TRBJ segments identified across samples. Filtered high-quality paired reads were merged into contigs using COPE and FqMerger. BLAST was used to align contigs to the IMGT TRBV, TRBD and TRBJ reference genes, and CDR3 was defined following IMGT. Highly expanded clones were defined as clonotypes with a frequency above 0.1%. Repertoire diversity was measured by Shannon entropy, and V-J evenness by the Gini coefficient. Public clonotypes were defined as clonotypes shared by more than one individual. In-frame beta chains were kept once TCRdb had trimmed the public reads at Q25 with fastp and called clones with MiXCR. Every distinct CDR3 protein forms one entry, paired with its most common genes and DNA. What appears here as the V and J calls and clone size reflects TCRdb's work, not the paper's. Here the sample has hundreds of thousands of distinct CDR3 sequences; more than 20% occur a single time. 7% to 9.5% of the sample is held by the ten biggest clonotypes.

The time point label corresponds to: persistent/refractory GD, antithyroid drugs over 5 years with positive TRAb. For both TCR sequencing and RNA sequencing, RNA was extracted from PBMCs in TRIzol. Graves' disease was diagnosed according to American Thyroid Association guidelines. Patients for the study were recruited at an endocrinology department in Xi'an, China. From each patient, 8 to 10 milliliters of peripheral blood was collected into an EDTA anticoagulant tube. PBMCs were isolated by Ficoll Paque Plus density gradient separation without further T cell sorting. An Agilent 2100 Bioanalyzer and agarose gel were used to check RNA quality, and a NanoDrop 2000 was used to measure RNA concentration. CDR1 MGHDK and CDR2 SYGVNS are derived from the germline V gene. V and J lose 3 bases and 3 bases, and a span of 9 bases separates them. The CDR3 spans 13 residues, from the cysteine through the phenylalanine. Kept here is only the CDR3 DNA, which spans 39 bases and is read in frame from base 1.

Here is what the overall study found, with its caveats: TRBV28, TRBJ1-2 and TRBJ2-5 were preferentially used in persistent disease, while TRBV20-1 and TRBJ2-1 were favored in newly diagnosed disease. Sequencing and analysis were limited to the TCR beta chain. Lower TCR Shannon entropy and fewer highly expanded clones were observed in persistent Graves' disease patients than in newly diagnosed patients, which suggested clonal expansion. The study examined only peripheral blood because the primary lesion, thyroid tissue, could not be accessed. A larger number of public clonotypes was shared among persistent patients (fewer than 3,000) than among newly diagnosed patients (around 890). The authors acknowledged the small sample size as a limitation that may reduce accuracy.

The origin of this receptor is a female donor with Graves disease. The chain is made from TRBV25-1 and TRBJ2-7, with the D gene too uncertain to name. The sample here was peripheral blood mononuclear cells (PBMCs), taken when the disease was refractory, from a patient treated with antithyroid drugs. The DNA reads TGTGCCAGCAGTGAGTCAGGCAACTACGAGCAGTACTTC. It is translated as CASSESGNYEQYF.